This T cell receptor (beta chain) was captured by sequencing in a study of OX40 agonist ivuxolimab in advanced cancers. Study summary: Patients were dosed intravenously with ivuxolimab at 0.01 to 10 mg/kg every 2 weeks.

Samples were taken at baseline and on day 1 of cycles 4 and 7. Profiled with immunoSEQ multiplex PCR; TCRdb holds only in-frame clones, not every one. The table has about 93,000 clones, just over 90% seen once. General study points: Expanded peripheral T-cell antigen specificity went undetermined. Normalized T-cell clonal expansion was also low in a subset of nonresponders.

The CDR3 is 14 amino acids. Deletions cut 0 bases from V and 4 bases from J, with 7 bases between. The germline V gene encodes CDR1 SGHTA and CDR2 FQGNSA. In regard to this clone: The antigen remains undetermined.

The TCR originated in an adult with an advanced solid tumor such as melanoma, head and neck, liver or kidney cancer. Sequencing was performed on CD4+ or CD8+ T cells sorted from blood, taken in a trial of the OX40 agonist ivuxolimab. The chain joins TRBV7-2 to TRBJ2-1; D not resolved. The CDR3 here is CASSLAQPYNEQFF. The CDR3 bases are TGTGCCAGCAGCTTAGCGCAGCCATACAATGAGCAGTTCTTC.